These T cell receptor beta chains were read from a single sample in a study of T cell responses to AZD1222 COVID-19 vaccine. The data were produced by immunoSEQ multiplex PCR, yet TCRdb's version contains in-frame clones alone and is incomplete. The sample carries 150,000 to 200,000 clones, about 90% recorded once. Sequenced material: peripheral blood, taken 28 days after the second AZD1222 dose. Every receptor here comes from an adult who received the AZD1222 COVID-19 vaccine. The CDR3 runs from the conserved cysteine through the conserved F or W. The D gene is left open where the match is weak. The listing skips clone size in some rows; elsewhere it reads once, few, many or a size class.

V gene: TRBV6-2/TRBV6-3; D gene: NA; clone size: NA; J gene: TRBJ2-3; CDR3 DNA: TGTGCCAGCAGTAAACCATTTCCGGATACGCAGTATTTT; CDR3 protein: CASSKPFPDTQYF
V gene: TRBV5-1; D gene: NA; clone size: NA; J gene: TRBJ1-5; CDR3 DNA: TGCGCCAGCAGCTTGGAGGGCTGGCAGCATCAGCCCCAGCATTTT; CDR3 protein: CASSLEGWQHQPQHF
V gene: TRBV19; D gene: TRBD1; clone size: NA; J gene: TRBJ2-7; CDR3 DNA: TGTGCCAGTAGTCCGCGACAGGGGGCTTATGAGCAGTACTTC; CDR3 protein: CASSPRQGAYEQYF
V gene: TRBV9; D gene: TRBD1; clone size: NA; J gene: TRBJ1-3; CDR3 DNA: TGTGCCAGCAGCCTCACAGGGGACTCTGGAAACACCATATATTTT; CDR3 protein: CASSLTGDSGNTIYF
V gene: TRBV30; D gene: NA; clone size: NA; J gene: TRBJ2-5; CDR3 DNA: TGTGCCTGGAGTGAAGAGACCCAGTACTTC; CDR3 protein: CAWSEETQYF
V gene: TRBV6-5; D gene: NA; clone size: once; J gene: TRBJ2-1; CDR3 DNA: TGTGCCAGCAGTACCCCTACCGGCAATGAGCAGTTCTTC; CDR3 protein: CASSTPTGNEQFF
V gene: TRBV2; D gene: NA; clone size: few; J gene: TRBJ1-1; CDR3 DNA: TGTGCCAGCAAGGAAGCAGGCCTGTCGACTGAAGCTTTCTTT; CDR3 protein: CASKEAGLSTEAFF
V gene: TRBV4-3; D gene: TRBD1; clone size: NA; J gene: TRBJ1-4; CDR3 DNA: TGCGCCAGCAGCCAAGGGGTTCCCGGGACAGGATGGGTTTGGGGTGATGAAAAACTGTTTTTT; CDR3 protein: CASSQGVPGTGWVWGDEKLFF
V gene: TRBV29-1; D gene: TRBD1; clone size: NA; J gene: TRBJ1-1; CDR3 DNA: TGCAGCGTCAGGACAGGGGGAAACACTGAAGCTTTCTTT; CDR3 protein: CSVRTGGNTEAFF
V gene: TRBV10-3; D gene: NA; clone size: NA; J gene: TRBJ1-2; CDR3 DNA: TGTGCCATCAGTGAGTCTACCACTGATCGGCGGGAGGACGGCTACACCTTC; CDR3 protein: CAISESTTDRREDGYTF
V gene: TRBV7-2; D gene: TRBD1; clone size: NA; J gene: TRBJ1-1; CDR3 DNA: TGTGCCAGCAGCTCATCAGGGGGAATCACTGAAGCTTTCTTT; CDR3 protein: CASSSSGGITEAFF
V gene: TRBV28; D gene: NA; clone size: NA; J gene: TRBJ1-5; CDR3 DNA: TGTGCCAGCAGCTCTCGCACATCGGTCCACAATCAGCCCCAGCATTTT; CDR3 protein: CASSSRTSVHNQPQHF
V gene: TRBV6-5; D gene: TRBD1; clone size: NA; J gene: TRBJ1-5; CDR3 DNA: TGTGCCAGCAGGGACAGGGGGCTCAATCAGCCCCAGCATTTT; CDR3 protein: CASRDRGLNQPQHF
V gene: TRBV6-5; D gene: NA; clone size: NA; J gene: TRBJ2-7; CDR3 DNA: TGTGCCAGCAGTTACTCGAGCGGAGACTCCTACGAGCAGTACTTC; CDR3 protein: CASSYSSGDSYEQYF
V gene: TRBV27; D gene: NA; clone size: NA; J gene: TRBJ2-6; CDR3 DNA: TGTGCCAGCAGTTTATCTGGGGCCAACGTCCTGACTTTC; CDR3 protein: CASSLSGANVLTF
V gene: TRBV5-1; D gene: TRBD1; clone size: NA; J gene: TRBJ1-1; CDR3 DNA: TGCGCCAGCAGCTTAACAGGGGTGAACACTGAAGCTTTCTTT; CDR3 protein: CASSLTGVNTEAFF
V gene: TRBV6-2/TRBV6-3; D gene: NA; clone size: NA; J gene: TRBJ2-3; CDR3 DNA: TGTGCCAGCAGTTACCTTGGGCCGGACGACAACCCTTTCACAGATACGCAGTATTTT; CDR3 protein: CASSYLGPDDNPFTDTQYF
V gene: TRBV30; D gene: TRBD1; clone size: NA; J gene: TRBJ1-6; CDR3 DNA: TGTGCCTGGAGTGTATCGGGACAGGGTGGATCCCTCCACTTT; CDR3 protein: CAWSVSGQGGSLHF
V gene: TRBV9; D gene: TRBD1; clone size: once; J gene: TRBJ2-7; CDR3 DNA: TGTGCCAGCAGCGCCGGACAGGGGGTGGGTTACGAGCAGTACTTC; CDR3 protein: CASSAGQGVGYEQYF
V gene: TRBV7-6; D gene: NA; clone size: NA; J gene: TRBJ2-7; CDR3 DNA: TGTGCCAGCAGCCCCGGGACGGATTTTTCCTACGAGCAGTACTTC; CDR3 protein: CASSPGTDFSYEQYF
V gene: TRBV5-4; D gene: TRBD1; clone size: NA; J gene: TRBJ1-6; CDR3 DNA: TGTGCCAGCAGGCAGACAGGGGGAAAATCACCCCTCCACTTT; CDR3 protein: CASRQTGGKSPLHF
V gene: TRBV6-5; D gene: NA; clone size: NA; J gene: TRBJ1-5; CDR3 DNA: TGTGCCAGCAGTCAGGGAGGGATTCAGCCCCAGCATTTT; CDR3 protein: CASSQGGIQPQHF
V gene: TRBV3-1/TRBV3-2; D gene: TRBD2; clone size: NA; J gene: TRBJ2-3; CDR3 DNA: TGTGCCAGCAGCCAGGGAGGGACTAGCAAAGATACGCAGTATTTT; CDR3 protein: CASSQGGTSKDTQYF
V gene: TRBV3-1/TRBV3-2; D gene: NA; clone size: NA; J gene: TRBJ1-6; CDR3 DNA: TGTGCCAGCAGCCGGGGTTTACAGTCTCTGAGTGGACATTCACCCCTCCACTTT; CDR3 protein: CASSRGLQSLSGHSPLHF
V gene: TRBV6-5; D gene: TRBD2; clone size: NA; J gene: TRBJ2-5; CDR3 DNA: TGTGCCACCGGAGGGACTAGCATCTCGGGGGAGACCCAGTACTTC; CDR3 protein: CATGGTSISGETQYF
V gene: TRBV10-3; D gene: NA; clone size: NA; J gene: TRBJ1-6; CDR3 DNA: TGTGCCATCAGTGAGTCGGAACCGCCCTCGTCCTCCCTCCACTTT; CDR3 protein: CAISESEPPSSSLHF
V gene: TRBV6-5; D gene: NA; clone size: NA; J gene: TRBJ1-1; CDR3 DNA: TGTGCCAGCAGTTACGGACGCAGTGAAGCTTTCTTT; CDR3 protein: CASSYGRSEAFF
V gene: TRBV2; D gene: NA; clone size: NA; J gene: TRBJ1-5; CDR3 DNA: TGTGCCAGCAGTCTTCTGGGGAGCAATCAGCCCCAGCATTTT; CDR3 protein: CASSLLGSNQPQHF
V gene: TRBV3-1/TRBV3-2; D gene: NA; clone size: NA; J gene: TRBJ1-2; CDR3 DNA: TGTGCCAGCAGCCAAGGACGGGGGAGCGGGAGTGGCTACACCTTC; CDR3 protein: CASSQGRGSGSGYTF
V gene: TRBV27; D gene: NA; clone size: once; J gene: TRBJ1-2; CDR3 DNA: TGTGCCAGCAGTTTATATGGCAGGGGCTATGGCTACACCTTC; CDR3 protein: CASSLYGRGYGYTF
V gene: TRBV18; D gene: NA; clone size: NA; J gene: TRBJ1-1; CDR3 DNA: TGTGCCAGCTCACCCGACAGGACTGGGACTGAAGCTTTCTTT; CDR3 protein: CASSPDRTGTEAFF
V gene: TRBV9; D gene: TRBD2; clone size: NA; J gene: TRBJ2-1; CDR3 DNA: TGTGCCAGCAGCGACCGTAGGGAGGGCCTCCCACTAGGTAACAATGAGCAGTTCTTC; CDR3 protein: CASSDRREGLPLGNNEQFF
V gene: TRBV11-1; D gene: NA; clone size: NA; J gene: TRBJ1-4; CDR3 DNA: TGTGCCAGCAGCTTAGCGCCGGGAACGCCTAATGAAAAACTGTTTTTT; CDR3 protein: CASSLAPGTPNEKLFF
V gene: TRBV5-1; D gene: TRBD2; clone size: NA; J gene: TRBJ2-5; CDR3 DNA: TGCGCCAGCAGCTTGACTAGCGGGGGGCCCCAAGAGACCCAGTACTTC; CDR3 protein: CASSLTSGGPQETQYF
V gene: TRBV28; D gene: TRBD1; clone size: NA; J gene: TRBJ1-1; CDR3 DNA: TGTGCCAGCAGTTTTGGAGGACAGGGGAAGACTGAAGCTTTCTTT; CDR3 protein: CASSFGGQGKTEAFF
V gene: TRBV5-6; D gene: NA; clone size: NA; J gene: TRBJ1-1; CDR3 DNA: TGTGCCAGCAGCTCCCGGGGTGGAGGAGCTTTCTTT; CDR3 protein: CASSSRGGGAFF
V gene: TRBV6-5; D gene: NA; clone size: NA; J gene: TRBJ1-6; CDR3 DNA: TGTGCCAGCTCTTTCGCAGGAGGCCCTGAGTCACCCCTCCACTTT; CDR3 protein: CASSFAGGPESPLHF
V gene: TRBV5-8; D gene: NA; clone size: NA; J gene: TRBJ1-1; CDR3 DNA: TGTGCCAGCAGCTTGTATCCGACTCAGAACACTGAAGCTTTCTTT; CDR3 protein: CASSLYPTQNTEAFF
V gene: TRBV5-4; D gene: TRBD1; clone size: once; J gene: TRBJ1-6; CDR3 DNA: TGTGCCAGCAGCACAACCGGGACAGGAGATTCACCCCTCCACTTT; CDR3 protein: CASSTTGTGDSPLHF
V gene: TRBV21-1; D gene: NA; clone size: NA; J gene: TRBJ2-7; CDR3 DNA: TGTGCCAGCAGCAAAGCGCGAGAGACGACACAGGGCGGGCCAGACTACTACGAGCAGTACTTC; CDR3 protein: CASSKARETTQGGPDYYEQYF
V gene: TRBV12-5; D gene: TRBD1; clone size: NA; J gene: TRBJ1-5; CDR3 DNA: TGTGCTAGTGGGCCTCAGGGGGCGAGCAATCAGCCCCAGCATTTT; CDR3 protein: CASGPQGASNQPQHF
V gene: TRBV7-9; D gene: TRBD1; clone size: few; J gene: TRBJ2-7; CDR3 DNA: TGTGTCTCCGGGGACAGGGGCTACGAGCAGTACTTC; CDR3 protein: CVSGDRGYEQYF